Below, 13 T cell receptor beta chains from the same sample are listed, as sequenced in a study of CD8 T cells in Susac syndrome. RNA totalling roughly 0.45 to 1 ug underwent reverse transcription with random hexamers. In TCRdb, the immunoSEQ multiplex PCR reads were re-called with MiXCR into one record per CDR3 protein. The repertoire includes roughly 67,000 distinct CDR3 sequences, about 95% of them detected once, and about 0.4% sits in the top ten. Sequencing used CD8+ T cells from PBMCs. All receptors derive from a human donor with multiple sclerosis.

The V gene is TRBV19, the J gene TRBJ2-7; a weak D match, TRBD2 (5 bases). Germline CDR1 LNHDA, CDR2 SQIVND (reference sequence). The V end lost 3 bases, the J end lost 4 bases, and 10 bases lay between the germline ends. The CDR3 length is 13 residues. The CDR3 sequence is CASSIATGYEQYF. The CDR3 DNA reads as TGTGCCAGTAGTATCGCTACGGGATACGAGCAGTACTTC. Using reference TRBV19 and TRBJ2-7 for the parts outside the CDR3, the full variable domain is DGGITQSPKYLFRKEGQNVTLSCEQNLNHDAMYWYRQDPGQGLRLIYYSQIVNDFQKGDIAEGYSVSREKKESFPLTVTSAQKNPTAFYLCASSIATGYEQYFGPGTRLTVT.

This clonotype was seen a single time. The chain has TRBV9 and TRBJ2-3; TRBD1 aligns across 8 bases. V lost 2 bases to trimming and J lost 4 bases; unmatched junction nucleotides: 6. The CDR3 runs to 15 residues. Looked up from germline, CDR1 is SGDLS and CDR2 is YYNGEE. The CDR3 loop is CASSVQGALSDTQYF. The CDR3 DNA reads as TGTGCCAGCAGCGTTCAGGGGGCGCTGTCAGATACGCAGTATTTT.

The V gene is TRBV7-9, the J gene TRBJ2-2; 12 bases agree with TRBD2. The CDR3 extends over 18 amino acids. The J segment lost 2 bases and the V segment lost 3 bases, leaving 7 bases of the junction unmatched. The germline CDR1 and CDR2 sequences are SEHNR and FQNEAQ (reference sequence). The CDR3 loop reads CASSFPLAGGKNTGELFF. The CDR3 coding sequence is TGTGCCAGCAGCTTCCCTCTAGCGGGGGGGAAAAACACCGGGGAGCTGTTTTTT.

The chain is built from TRBV7-8 and TRBJ2-1; 8 nucleotides align to TRBD1. The CDR3 sequence is 15 residues long. V trimming: 5 bases; J trimming: 7 bases; junction bases outside the gene matches: 10. Germline CDR1 reads SGHVS; CDR2 reads FQNEAQ. CDR3 sequence reads: CASSKLRTGYNEQFF. The DNA of the CDR3 is TGTGCCAGCAGCAAACTCCGGACAGGGTATAATGAGCAGTTCTTC.

CDR3: CAWTAPRQGGFGEQYF. CDR3 nucleotides: TGTGCCTGGACTGCCCCACGACAGGGGGGGTTCGGAGAGCAGTACTTC. The chain couples TRBV30 to TRBJ2-7; the match to TRBD1 covers 9 bases. CDR1 and CDR2 from the germline V gene are GTSNPN and SVGIG (reference sequence). The J segment lost 7 bases and the V segment lost 4 bases, leaving 17 bases of the junction unmatched. CDR3 length equals 16 residues.

The gene calls are TRBV14 and TRBJ2-3; weak D call: TRBD1 (6 bases). Trimming shortened V by 1 base and J by 1 base, and 9 bases separated the two germline ends. The germline gives CDR1 SGHDN, CDR2 FVKESK. This CDR3 is 15 amino acids long. This CDR3 reads CASSQGGHRTDTQYF. In nucleotides, the CDR3 is TGTGCCAGCAGCCAAGGGGGACACCGCACAGATACGCAGTATTTT.

The V and J genes are TRBV29-1 and TRBJ2-5; no firm D call. Germline-derived CDR1 and CDR2 are SQVTM and ANQGSEA. Trimming took 0 bases from V and 5 from J, leaving 19 bases between them. The CDR3 spans 16 residues. The chain's CDR3 is CSVEDLWARLGETQYF. CDR3 DNA sequence: TGCAGCGTTGAAGATCTTTGGGCGAGACTTGGGGAGACCCAGTACTTC.

This clonotype was counted a single time. The chain is built from TRBV3-1 and TRBJ2-7; 13 bases line up with TRBD2. The CDR3 has 17 residues. After removal of 4 bases from V and 3 bases from J, the junction contained 9 bases not matched to a gene. Germline V gene data show CDR1 as LGHDT and CDR2 as YNNKEL (reference sequence). This chain's CDR3 is CASSPQARTSGSYEQYF. In DNA form, the CDR3 reads TGTGCCAGCAGCCCCCAGGCGAGGACTAGCGGGAGCTACGAGCAGTACTTC.

The chain recombines TRBV7-3 with TRBJ1-2; D ambiguous. This CDR3 spans 15 amino acids. Looked up from germline, CDR1 is SGHTA and CDR2 is FQGTGA. V was trimmed by 1 base and J by 4 bases, leaving 13 bases between them. The CDR3, as DNA: TGTGCCAGCAGCTTAATCCAGGACCCTCCCTATGGCTACACCTTC. Protein: CASSLIQDPPYGYTF.

The chain employs TRBV20-1 and TRBJ2-5; D may be TRBD2 (6 bases). V was clipped by 6 bases and J by 2 bases, with 16 bases between them. This CDR3 has 14 amino acids. Germline V gene lookup returns CDR1 DFQATT and CDR2 SNEGSKA (reference sequence). CDR3 sequence: CSAPDAGPQETQYF. CDR3 nucleotide sequence: TGCAGTGCCCCGGACGCGGGGCCTCAAGAGACCCAGTACTTC.

The gene calls are TRBV14 and TRBJ1-2; D unclear. The germline V and J ends were trimmed by 1 base and 0 bases, with 9 bases remaining between them. This CDR3 region has 15 residues. The germline V gene encodes CDR1 SGHDN and CDR2 FVKESK. This CDR3 reads CASSQGVATNYGYTF. The CDR3 DNA reads TGTGCCAGCAGCCAAGGGGTGGCGACTAACTATGGCTACACCTTC.

The chain couples TRBV3-1 to TRBJ2-7; 11 bases align to TRBD1. Germline V gene lookup returns CDR1 LGHDT and CDR2 YNNKEL (reference sequence). Trimming cost V 0 bases and J 4 bases; bases outside gene matches: 2. This CDR3 has 15 residues. This chain's CDR3 is CASSQEGQGVYEQYF. The CDR3 region has the DNA TGTGCCAGCAGCCAAGAGGGACAGGGGGTTTACGAGCAGTACTTC.

This chain joins TRBV12-3 or TRBV12-4 and TRBJ2-5, with 7 bases fitting TRBD2. The CDR3 covers 15 residues. J was trimmed by 2 bases and V by 5 bases; bases with no gene match: 8. CDR3 nucleotide sequence: TGTGCCAGCAGTCCACCCGGACTAGATCAAGAGACCCAGTACTTC. Encoded protein: CASSPPGLDQETQYF.